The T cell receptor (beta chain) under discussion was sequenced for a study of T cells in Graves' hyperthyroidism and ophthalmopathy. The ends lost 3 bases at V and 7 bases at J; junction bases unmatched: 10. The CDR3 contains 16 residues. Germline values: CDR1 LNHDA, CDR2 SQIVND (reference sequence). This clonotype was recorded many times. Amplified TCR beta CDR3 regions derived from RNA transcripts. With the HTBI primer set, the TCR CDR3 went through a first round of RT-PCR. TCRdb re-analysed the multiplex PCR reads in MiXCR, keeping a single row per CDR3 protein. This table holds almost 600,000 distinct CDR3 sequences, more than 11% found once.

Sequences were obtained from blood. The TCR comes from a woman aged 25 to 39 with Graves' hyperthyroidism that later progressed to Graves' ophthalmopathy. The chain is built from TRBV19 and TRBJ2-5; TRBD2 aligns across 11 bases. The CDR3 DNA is TGTGCCAGTAGTATTGGTAGCGGGAGGGCCGGGGCGACCCAGTACTTC. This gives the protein CASSIGSGRAGATQYF.